These 2 T cell receptor beta chains came from one sample sequenced in a study of T cells in Graves' hyperthyroidism and ophthalmopathy. The investigators amplified TCR beta CDR3 regions from RNA transcripts. When the TCR CDR3 underwent first-round RT-PCR, the HTBI primer set was used. TCRdb re-called the multiplex PCR reads through MiXCR, storing one row per CDR3 protein. The sample has roughly 400,000 distinct CDR3 sequences; approximately 25% are singletons. Sequenced sample: blood. The source is a man aged 45 to 65 with Graves' hyperthyroidism.

There are many counts of this clonotype. The chain has TRBV3-1 and TRBJ2-1; 9 bases are shared with TRBD2. The V gene's germline CDR1 is LGHDT and CDR2 YNNKEL (reference sequence). The CDR3 spans 15 residues. V was pared by 7 bases and J by 2 bases, with 6 bases of the junction left unmatched. CDR3 bases: TGTGCCAGCAAGGGGCGGGAGGGCCCCTACAATGAGCAGTTCTTC. This sequence encodes CASKGREGPYNEQFF.

There are many counts of this clonotype. The rearrangement uses TRBV3-1 and TRBJ2-1; 12 bases are a match to TRBD2. CDR1 LGHDT and CDR2 YNNKEL come from the germline V gene (reference sequence). This CDR3 is built from 15 residues. J was trimmed by 6 bases and V by 3 bases; bases with no gene match: 3. The CDR3: CASSHRTSGINEQFF. The CDR3 DNA reads TGTGCCAGCAGCCACCGGACTAGCGGGATCAATGAGCAGTTCTTC.